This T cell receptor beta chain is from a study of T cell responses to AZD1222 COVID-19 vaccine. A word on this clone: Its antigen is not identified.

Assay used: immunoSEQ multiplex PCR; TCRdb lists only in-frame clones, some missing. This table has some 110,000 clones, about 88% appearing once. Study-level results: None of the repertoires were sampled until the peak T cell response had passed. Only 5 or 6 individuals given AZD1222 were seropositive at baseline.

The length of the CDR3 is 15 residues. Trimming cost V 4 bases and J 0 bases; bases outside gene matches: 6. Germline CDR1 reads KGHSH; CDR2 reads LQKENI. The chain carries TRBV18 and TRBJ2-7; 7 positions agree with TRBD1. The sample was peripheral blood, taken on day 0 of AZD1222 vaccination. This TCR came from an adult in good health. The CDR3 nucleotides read TGTGCCAGCTCACTCGGACAGGCTAGCTCCTACGAGCAGTACTTC. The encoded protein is CASSLGQASSYEQYF.